The entry below describes one T cell receptor (beta chain). This clonotype has more than one count but fewer than ten. The antigen this receptor binds is unknown. Nothing much larger sits one base from this clone, and base qualities are not available. This specimen belongs to a study of Graves' ophthalmopathy and Graves' hyperthyroidism (dated 2018 in TCRdb). About the investigation overall: Hyperthyroidism was defined as stable when no progression to ophthalmopathy occurred within 18 months of follow-up. In roughly 6 hyperthyroidism patients, T-cell repertoires of thyroid tissue and blood were compared. To tell Graves' ophthalmopathy apart from Graves' hyperthyroidism, and to predict which patients would progress to ophthalmopathy, the study relied on TCR beta repertoire signatures. After sampling, hyperthyroidism patients received methimazole starting at 30 mg daily, and ophthalmopathy patients received high-dose intravenous methylprednisolone. In total, 135 blood samples were TCR-sequenced: some 43 ophthalmopathy, roughly 77 hyperthyroidism and around 17 hyperthyroidism-to-ophthalmopathy patients. An independent validation cohort was composed of roughly 19 hyperthyroidism patients and roughly 16 patients who later progressed from hyperthyroidism to ophthalmopathy. To explore V-J signatures that separate ophthalmopathy from hyperthyroidism, a discovery set of 95 to 100 patients was enrolled, consisting of about 45 with ophthalmopathy and some 59 with stable hyperthyroidism. Overall results and qualifications from the work: Most expanded thyroid clonotypes with frequency above 0.001 were also detected in blood, suggesting blood repertoires may reflect the thyroid immune response. In validation, the model predicted ophthalmopathy progression with about 64% sensitivity and roughly 72% specificity; approximately 12 predicted patients were CT-confirmed with GO in a median of 6.5 months. In cross-validation, the 13-signature model distinguished ophthalmopathy from stable hyperthyroidism with 87.88% sensitivity and roughly 84% specificity, while in the test set the corresponding values were about 79% and 69%. Sample size was not statistically predetermined, and group allocation was not concealed from the investigators.

The germline V gene supplies CDR1 MGHRA and CDR2 YSYEKL. Spanning cysteine to phenylalanine, the CDR3 consists of 16 amino acids. Here the CDR3 DNA is all that survives: 48 bases in frame from base 1. A distance of 18 bases separates the germline ends of V and J, which lose 1 base and 6 bases respectively. Hyperthyroidism patients were newly diagnosed, were aged 18 to 65 years, and had a disease duration under 2 months. Patients were excluded if they had other autoimmune diseases, uncontrolled infections, pregnancy or lactation. Diagnosis relied on clinical symptoms, serum thyroxine, TRAb, thyroid ultrasound and orbital computed tomography. Total RNA was extracted using Trizol reagent, and RNA quality was checked on an Agilent 2100 Bioanalyzer. TCR beta CDR3 regions were amplified from RNA transcripts for repertoire sequencing. HTBI primers and the Qiagen OneStep RT-PCR kit were used in a first-round RT-PCR, which was followed by a second-round multiplex PCR, size selection and purification. Sequencing of the libraries was carried out on an Illumina HiSeq2000 in paired-end mode with 100 bp reads. On the authors' methods: SOAPnuke was used for read processing, and reads with adapters, uncalled bases, a mean Phred below 15, or no exact constant-primer or identifier match were discarded. High-quality paired reads were merged with COPE v1.2.5. Unique nucleotide sequences were defined as clonotypes and aligned to IMGT TRB V, D and J references using MiTCR v1.1. Analysis was restricted to V-J combinations with a frequency above 0.0001, which covered 98% to 99.2% of repertoires. A TCR clonal expansion and chaos score per V-J combination was defined as the ratio of F50 clonal expansion to chaos observed in the TCRdist matrix. Welch's t-statistics and random forest were used to narrow the features down to approximately 13 V-J combinations, which were then fed into a naive Bayes classifier. Thyroid-blood repertoire similarity was quantified with the Morisita-Horn index. Using fastp trimming at Q25 and MiXCR clonotype assembly, TCRdb reanalyzed the public sequencing data and kept in-frame beta chains. Here each entry gathers all rows of one CDR3 protein and keeps the most common genes and DNA. TCRdb, not the authors, supplied the V and J calls. Here the sample has approximately 1.2 million distinct CDR3 sequences; about two fifths occur a single time. The ten most abundant clones make up around 10% of the sample.

The V gene is TRBV4-1 and the J gene is TRBJ1-2; perhaps TRBD1 is the D gene, with 6 bases matching. What was sequenced was peripheral blood or thyroid tissue (not recorded which). This TCR was sampled from an adult man with Graves' hyperthyroidism. Read as DNA, the sequence is TGCGCCAGCAGCCAAGGCGAGGGGTGGGACATCCATGGCTACACCTTC. Translated, it gives CASSQGEGWDIHGYTF.